This TCR beta chain was obtained from a study of Ad26.COV2.S vaccination and SARS-CoV-2 variants. Germline V gene sequence: CDR1 SGHRS, CDR2 YFSETQ. The length of the CDR3 is 14 residues. Trimming removed 1 base at V and 8 bases at J, with 12 bases between. Regarding treatment: around 19 received Ad26.COV2.S at low or high dose, single or two shots; five or six received placebo; per-sample allocation not given. Day 63 following the first vaccine or placebo injection was when the samples were taken. Method: immunoSEQ multiplex PCR; TCRdb's copy keeps in-frame clones and lacks some. The repertoire includes hundreds of thousands of clones, roughly 90% of them detected once, and around 1.8% sits in the top ten.

This clonotype originated in a person between 18 and 65 years old who received the Ad26.COV2.S COVID-19 vaccine or a placebo. This chain joins TRBV5-1 and TRBJ1-4; D possibly corresponds to TRBD1 (5 bases). Sequenced here: peripheral blood, sampled in a trial of Ad26.COV2.S vaccine versus placebo. CDR3 region: CASSLFQGGEKLFF. CDR3 nucleotide sequence: TGCGCCAGCAGCTTGTTCCAGGGAGGGGAAAAACTGTTTTTT.